This TCR beta chain was retrieved from a study of human T cells and chemical hapten exposure. The CDR3 length is 15 residues. Each cDNA molecule in the library carried unique molecular identifiers. TCRdb passed the RACE reads through MiXCR, listing each CDR3 protein once. The repertoire has about 110,000 distinct CDR3 sequences, around 10% of them found once; the top ten carry roughly 1.6%. Time point: pre-sensitization, week 0. Described treatment: therapeutic diphenylcyclopropenone sensitization with weekly scalp DPC. From whole blood left unfractionated, total RNA was extracted. On this clonotype: At one end the junction does not follow the germline gene, possibly because of a read error.

The material sequenced was whole blood, taken in connection with sensitization to the hapten diphenylcyclopropenone (DPC). The rearrangement joins TRBV12-3 or TRBV12-4 to TRBJ2-1, with 12 bases aligning to TRBD2. The TCR comes from a woman between 50 and 59 years old with alopecia areata. Some clones in this sample may be carry-over from other donors' samples. Written as DNA, the CDR3 is TGTGCCAACAGTAGCCTAGCGGGGGGGCAGAAGGAGCAGTTCTTC. Translation gives CANSSLAGGQKEQFF.